These 19 T cell receptor beta chains were sequenced from one sample in a study of blood T cell repertoires in COVID-19. Here immunoSEQ multiplex PCR was the method, and the copy in TCRdb shows in-frame clones only, minus some. This sample has approximately 68,000 clones, with roughly 90% found just once. The sequencing input was peripheral blood. These receptors were collected from a man between 45 and 60 years old with active COVID-19.

The CDR3 DNA follows: TGCGCCAGCAGCTTGACTAGCGGGAGATACGAGCAGTACTTC. Residues: CASSLTSGRYEQYF. The rearrangement uses TRBV5-1 and TRBJ2-7, with 11 bases fitting TRBD2. Germline V gene data show CDR1 as SGHRS and CDR2 as YFSETQ. V was pared by 1 base and J by 4 bases, with 1 base of the junction left unmatched. There are 14 residues in the CDR3.

This chain connects TRBV7-8 to TRBJ2-7, with 9 bases fitting TRBD2. The J segment lost 3 bases and the V segment lost 7 bases, leaving 7 bases of the junction unmatched. The CDR3 covers 14 residues. Germline CDR1 is SGHVS and CDR2 is FQNEAQ. CDR3 in DNA: TGTGCCAGCACACGAGGTAGCGGGGGCTACGAGCAGTACTTC. Encoded protein: CASTRGSGGYEQYF. Full variable domain (missing parts from reference TRBV7-8 and TRBJ2-7): GAGVSQSPRYKVAKRGQDVALRCDPISGHVSLFWYQQALGQGPEFLTYFQNEAQLDKSGLPSDRFFAERPEGSVSTLKIQRTQQEDSAVYLCASTRGSGGYEQYFGPGTRLTVT.

This chain connects TRBV6-5 to TRBJ2-3; 10 positions agree with TRBD2. This CDR3 contains 16 residues. The germline gives CDR1 MNHEY, CDR2 SVGAGI. V was clipped by 4 bases and J by 4 bases; unmatched bases: 8. The CDR3 DNA is TGTGCCAGCAGTTCCCAGCGGGGGGGTAGCGCAGATACGCAGTATTTT. This encodes CASSSQRGGSADTQYF.

J is TRBJ2-5 and V is TRBV5-1; D perhaps matches TRBD2 (6 bases). The CDR3 covers 15 residues. Trimming pared 7 bases from V and 0 bases from J, leaving 16 bases between. Per the germline V gene, CDR1 is SGHRS and CDR2 is YFSETQ. CDR3 protein: CASGRASEYQETQYF. CDR3 sequence (DNA): TGCGCCAGCGGGCGGGCTAGCGAATACCAAGAGACCCAGTACTTC.

This clone was counted once. The chain links TRBV5-1 to TRBJ2-2, with D possibly being TRBD1 (6 bases). The V and J ends lost 0 bases and 0 bases respectively, with 9 bases between them. Germline loops: CDR1 SGHRS, CDR2 YFSETQ. The CDR3 extends over 16 amino acids. The CDR3 is CASSLEGGSNTGELFF. The DNA of the CDR3 is TGCGCCAGCAGCTTGGAAGGGGGATCGAACACCGGGGAGCTGTTTTTT.

The V and J genes are TRBV7-2 and TRBJ1-3, with 8 positions matching TRBD1. The germline CDR1 and CDR2 sequences are SGHTA and FQGNSA. This CDR3 has 15 amino acids. Unmatched junction bases numbered 6, after V lost 3 bases and J lost 5 bases. CDR3 DNA: TGTGCCAGCAGCTTGGACCGGACAGGGAGAAACACCATATATTTT. Translating gives CASSLDRTGRNTIYF.

The V and J genes are TRBV5-1 and TRBJ2-1; 7 bases map to TRBD2. The CDR3 covers 15 residues. Germline CDR1 SGHRS, CDR2 YFSETQ. V dropped 0 bases and J dropped 5; count of bases not matched to a gene: 5. The CDR3 sequence is CASSLAGRKDNEQFF. CDR3 nucleotides: TGCGCCAGCAGCTTGGCCGGGAGGAAGGACAATGAGCAGTTCTTC. Using reference TRBV5-1 and TRBJ2-1 for the parts outside the CDR3, the full variable domain is KAGVTQTPRYLIKTRGQQVTLSCSPISGHRSVSWYQQTPGQGLQFLFEYFSETQRNKGNFPGRFSGRQFSNSRSEMNVSTLELGDSALYLCASSLAGRKDNEQFFGPGTRLTVL.

This clone was picked up one time. The rearrangement links TRBV6-2 or TRBV6-3 to TRBJ2-3; TRBD2 aligns across 8 bases. Germline assignment: CDR1 MNHEY and CDR2 SVGEGT. The CDR3 runs to 15 residues. With 3 bases clipped from V and 4 bases from J, the junction kept 6 bases outside the gene matches. The CDR3, as DNA: TGTGCCAGCAGTTATGGCGGGGGGCTCCCAGATACGCAGTATTTT. This gives the protein CASSYGGGLPDTQYF.

J is TRBJ2-1 and V is TRBV4-1, with 13 bases identical to TRBD2. Germline lookup yields CDR1 MGHRA and CDR2 YSYEKL. This CDR3 is 16 amino acids long. V dropped 11 bases and J dropped 0; count of bases not matched to a gene: 7. The CDR3: CASGLAGVGSYNEQFF. DNA of the CDR3: TGCGCCTCCGGACTAGCGGGAGTAGGCTCCTACAATGAGCAGTTCTTC.

The V gene is TRBV11-1, the J gene TRBJ2-3; 12 bases are shared with TRBD2. Unmatched junction bases numbered 3, after V lost 4 bases and J lost 1 base. This CDR3 comprises 16 residues. Germline V gives CDR1 SGHAT, CDR2 FQDESV (reference sequence). The CDR3 DNA follows: TGTGCCAGCAGCTCGGGACTAGCGGGTCGCACAGATACGCAGTATTTT. Translating gives CASSSGLAGRTDTQYF. Full variable domain (missing parts from reference TRBV11-1 and TRBJ2-3): EAEVAQSPRYKITEKSQAVAFWCDPISGHATLYWYRQILGQGPELLVQFQDESVVDDSQLPKDRFSAERLKGVDSTLKIQPAELGDSAMYLCASSSGLAGRTDTQYFGPGTRLTVL.

The table lists this clone with a count of one. At one of its ends the junction is not consistent with the germline gene, which may arise from a read error. The genes are TRBV7-7 and TRBJ2-2, with 14 bases lining up with TRBD2. The CDR3 loop spans 16 amino acids. The germline V gene encodes CDR1 SSHAT and CDR2 FNYEAQ (reference sequence). The DNA for the CDR3 is TGTGCTAGCACCACCGGACTAGCGGGGGGCTCGGGGGAGCTGTTTTTT. Translation: CASTTGLAGGSGELFF.

The rearrangement uses TRBV5-1 and TRBJ1-3; D ambiguous. Trimming removed 0 bases from V and 4 bases from J, with 11 bases in between. The germline V gene has CDR1 SGHRS and CDR2 YFSETQ. This CDR3 region has 15 residues. CDR3 in DNA: TGCGCCAGCAGCTTGGGAGCATTTGTGGGAAACACCATATATTTT. Its translation: CASSLGAFVGNTIYF.

In its sample, this clone was seen a few times. This rearrangement joins TRBV24-1 to TRBJ2-2; 7 bases are a match to TRBD1. The ends lost 7 bases at V and 0 bases at J; junction bases unmatched: 7. CDR1 and CDR2 (germline): KGHDR, SFDVKD. CDR3 size: 16 residues. The CDR3 sequence: CATRSGQNANTGELFF. The CDR3, as DNA: TGTGCCACCAGGTCGGGACAGAACGCGAACACCGGGGAGCTGTTTTTT.

V gene TRBV5-1 combines with J gene TRBJ2-3, with 9 bases lining up with TRBD2. J lost 6 bases, V lost 0 bases, and 8 bases had no gene match. The germline V gene encodes CDR1 SGHRS and CDR2 YFSETQ. The CDR3 runs to 16 residues. CDR3 in DNA: TGCGCCAGCAGCTTGGATCCAGCGGGGGGTTGGGATACGCAGTATTTT. Its translation: CASSLDPAGGWDTQYF.

The V call is TRBV7-3, the J call TRBJ2-2; 14 nucleotides match TRBD2. The CDR3 extends over 17 amino acids. J lost 6 bases, V lost 4 bases, and 7 bases had no gene match. Germline CDR1 SGHTA, CDR2 FQGTGA. CDR3 sequence reads: CASSWGLAGVGAGELFF. CDR3 DNA sequence: TGTGCCAGCAGCTGGGGACTAGCGGGAGTAGGTGCCGGGGAGCTGTTTTTT.

The CDR3 DNA follows: TGTGCCATCAGATCGGACAGGGACACCGGGGAGCTGTTTTTT. The encoded protein is CAIRSDRDTGELFF. The genes are TRBV10-3 and TRBJ2-2; 8 nucleotides match TRBD1. The V segment lost 6 bases and the J segment 3 bases; nucleotides outside the gene matches: 3. This CDR3 has 14 amino acids. CDR1 is ENHRY and CDR2 is SYGVKD in the germline V gene.

The chain has TRBV29-1 and TRBJ2-5, with TRBD2 identical over 7 bases. The CDR3 totals 14 residues. V was pared by 4 bases and J by 11 bases, with 16 bases of the junction left unmatched. Per germline, CDR1 SQVTM and CDR2 ANQGSEA. The CDR3 is CSVAFLAEGSEQYF. The CDR3 DNA sequence: TGCAGCGTTGCCTTTCTAGCGGAGGGCTCAGAGCAGTACTTC.

This clone appeared once. This sequence joins TRBV6-4 and TRBJ2-1; 8 bases map to TRBD2. The length of the CDR3 is 16 residues. From germline, CDR1 is MRHNA and CDR2 SNTAGT. V lost 2 bases and J lost 6; bases outside the gene matches: 9. Written as DNA, the CDR3 is TGTGCCAGCAGTGACATCGGCCAAGCGGGAGTCAATGAGCAGTTCTTC. Translating gives CASSDIGQAGVNEQFF.

The V and J genes are TRBV5-1 and TRBJ2-7; no firm D call. CDR3 size: 13 residues. V gave up 3 bases and J gave up 2 bases, with 9 bases separating them. Germline CDR1 SGHRS, CDR2 YFSETQ. The CDR3: CASSYILPYEQYF. CDR3 nucleotide sequence: TGCGCCAGCAGCTATATCCTACCCTACGAGCAGTACTTC.